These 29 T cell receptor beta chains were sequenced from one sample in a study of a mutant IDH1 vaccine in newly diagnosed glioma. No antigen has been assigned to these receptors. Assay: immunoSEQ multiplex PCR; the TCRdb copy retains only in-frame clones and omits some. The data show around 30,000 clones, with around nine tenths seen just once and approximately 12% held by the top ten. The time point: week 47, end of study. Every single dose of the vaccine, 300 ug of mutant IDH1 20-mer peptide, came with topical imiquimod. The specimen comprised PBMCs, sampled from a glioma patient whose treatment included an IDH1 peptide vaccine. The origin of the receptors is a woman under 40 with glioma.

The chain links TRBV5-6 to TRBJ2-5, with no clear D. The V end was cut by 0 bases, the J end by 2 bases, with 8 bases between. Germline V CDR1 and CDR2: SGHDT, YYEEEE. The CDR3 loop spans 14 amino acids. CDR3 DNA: TGTGCCAGCAGCTTGGCCGGGCCTCAAGAGACCCAGTACTTC. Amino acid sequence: CASSLAGPQETQYF.

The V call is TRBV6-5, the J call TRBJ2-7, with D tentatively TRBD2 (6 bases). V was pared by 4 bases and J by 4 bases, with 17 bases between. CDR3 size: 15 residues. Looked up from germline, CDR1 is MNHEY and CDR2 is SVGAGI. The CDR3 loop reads CASSLWGVGGYEQYF. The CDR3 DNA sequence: TGTGCCAGCAGTTTGTGGGGGGTGGGTGGGTACGAGCAGTACTTC.

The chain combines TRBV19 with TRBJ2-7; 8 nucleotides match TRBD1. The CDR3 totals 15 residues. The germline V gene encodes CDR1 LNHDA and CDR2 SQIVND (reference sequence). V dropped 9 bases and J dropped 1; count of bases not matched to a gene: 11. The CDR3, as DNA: TGTGCCAGAGGACAGGGCAGAAGTTGTTCCTACGAGCAGTACTTC. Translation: CARGQGRSCSYEQYF. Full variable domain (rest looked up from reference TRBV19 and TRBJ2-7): DGGITQSPKYLFRKEGQNVTLSCEQNLNHDAMYWYRQDPGQGLRLIYYSQIVNDFQKGDIAEGYSVSREKKESFPLTVTSAQKNPTAFYLCARGQGRSCSYEQYFGPGTRLTVT.

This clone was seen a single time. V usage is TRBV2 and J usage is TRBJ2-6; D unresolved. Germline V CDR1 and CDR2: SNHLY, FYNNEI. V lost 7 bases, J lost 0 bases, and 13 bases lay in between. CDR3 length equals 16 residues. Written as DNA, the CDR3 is TGTGCCAGCACCATGGTGTGGGGCTCTGGGGCCAACGTCCTGACTTTC. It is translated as CASTMVWGSGANVLTF.

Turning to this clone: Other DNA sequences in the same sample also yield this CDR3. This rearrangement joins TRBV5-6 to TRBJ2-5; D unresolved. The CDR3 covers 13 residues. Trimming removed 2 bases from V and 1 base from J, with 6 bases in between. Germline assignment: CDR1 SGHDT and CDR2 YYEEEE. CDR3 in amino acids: CASSLASQETQYF. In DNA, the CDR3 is TGTGCCAGCAGCTTAGCGAGCCAAGAGACCCAGTACTTC.

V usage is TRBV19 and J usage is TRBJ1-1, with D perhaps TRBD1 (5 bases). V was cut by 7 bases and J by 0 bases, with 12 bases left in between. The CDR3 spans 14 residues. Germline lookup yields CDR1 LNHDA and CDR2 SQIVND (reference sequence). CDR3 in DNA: TGTGCCAGTACCCCGGCAGGGATGAACACTGAAGCTTTCTTT. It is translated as CASTPAGMNTEAFF.

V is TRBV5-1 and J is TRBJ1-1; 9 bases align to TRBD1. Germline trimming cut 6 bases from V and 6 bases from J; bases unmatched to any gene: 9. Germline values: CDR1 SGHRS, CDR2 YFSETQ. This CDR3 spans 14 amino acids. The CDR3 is CASTQGQGPPEAFF. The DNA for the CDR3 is TGCGCCAGCACCCAAGGACAGGGGCCCCCTGAAGCTTTCTTT. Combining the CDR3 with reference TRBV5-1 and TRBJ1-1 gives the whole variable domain KAGVTQTPRYLIKTRGQQVTLSCSPISGHRSVSWYQQTPGQGLQFLFEYFSETQRNKGNFPGRFSGRQFSNSRSEMNVSTLELGDSALYLCASTQGQGPPEAFFGQGTRLTVV.

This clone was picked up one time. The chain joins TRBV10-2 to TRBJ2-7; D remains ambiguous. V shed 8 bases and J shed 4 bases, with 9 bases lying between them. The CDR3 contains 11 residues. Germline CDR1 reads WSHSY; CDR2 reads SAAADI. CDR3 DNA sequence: TGCGCCAGCGGAATTGTTTACGAGCAGTACTTC. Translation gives CASGIVYEQYF.

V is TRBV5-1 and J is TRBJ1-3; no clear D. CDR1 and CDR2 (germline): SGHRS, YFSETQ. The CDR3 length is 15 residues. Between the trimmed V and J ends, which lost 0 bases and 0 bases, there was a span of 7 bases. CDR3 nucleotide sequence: TGCGCCAGCAGCTTGGACGGAAGCTCTGGAAACACCATATATTTT. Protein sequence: CASSLDGSSGNTIYF.

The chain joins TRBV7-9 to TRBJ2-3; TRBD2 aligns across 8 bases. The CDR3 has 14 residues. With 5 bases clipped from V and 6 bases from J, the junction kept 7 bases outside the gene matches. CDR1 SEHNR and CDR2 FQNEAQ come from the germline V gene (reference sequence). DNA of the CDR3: TGTGCCAGCAGCCGCGGGGGGACCTGGGATACGCAGTATTTT. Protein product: CASSRGGTWDTQYF.

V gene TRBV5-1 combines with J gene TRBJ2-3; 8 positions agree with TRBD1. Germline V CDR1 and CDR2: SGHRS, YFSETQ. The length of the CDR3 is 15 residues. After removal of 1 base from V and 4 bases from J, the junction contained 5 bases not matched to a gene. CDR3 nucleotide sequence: TGCGCCAGCAGCTTGTTGCCAGGGGGCGCAGATACGCAGTATTTT. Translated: CASSLLPGGADTQYF.

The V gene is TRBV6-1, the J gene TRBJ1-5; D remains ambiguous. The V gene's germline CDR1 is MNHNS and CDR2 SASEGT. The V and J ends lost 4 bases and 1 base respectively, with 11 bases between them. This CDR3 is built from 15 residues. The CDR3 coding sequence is TGTGCCAGCAGTGTAGACAATTTGAGCAATCAGCCCCAGCATTTT. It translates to CASSVDNLSNQPQHF.

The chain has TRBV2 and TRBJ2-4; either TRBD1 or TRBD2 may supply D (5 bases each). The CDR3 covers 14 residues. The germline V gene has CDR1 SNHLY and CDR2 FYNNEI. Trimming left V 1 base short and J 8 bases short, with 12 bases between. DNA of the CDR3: TGTGCCAGCAGTGAAGTGGGGCTGCGGGACATTCAGTACTTC. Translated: CASSEVGLRDIQYF.

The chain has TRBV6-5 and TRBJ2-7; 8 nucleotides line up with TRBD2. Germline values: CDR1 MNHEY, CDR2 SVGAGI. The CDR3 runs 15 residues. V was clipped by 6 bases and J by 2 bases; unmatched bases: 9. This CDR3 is CASSQSGGSPYEQYF. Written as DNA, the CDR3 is TGTGCCAGCAGCCAAAGCGGGGGATCCCCCTACGAGCAGTACTTC.

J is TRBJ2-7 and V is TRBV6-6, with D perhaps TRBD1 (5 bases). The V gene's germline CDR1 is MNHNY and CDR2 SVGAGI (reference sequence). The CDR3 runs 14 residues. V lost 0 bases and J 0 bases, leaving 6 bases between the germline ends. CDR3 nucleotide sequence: TGTGCCAGCAGTTACTCGGACAACTCCTACGAGCAGTACTTC. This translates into CASSYSDNSYEQYF.

The CDR3 loop is CASSPHRNQPQHF. For the CDR3, the DNA is TGTGCCAGCAGCCCCCACAGAAATCAGCCCCAGCATTTT. This chain joins TRBV7-2 and TRBJ1-5; the D is unclear. Germline V gives CDR1 SGHTA, CDR2 FQGNSA. V was pared by 5 bases and J by 4 bases, with 9 bases between. The CDR3 runs 13 residues.

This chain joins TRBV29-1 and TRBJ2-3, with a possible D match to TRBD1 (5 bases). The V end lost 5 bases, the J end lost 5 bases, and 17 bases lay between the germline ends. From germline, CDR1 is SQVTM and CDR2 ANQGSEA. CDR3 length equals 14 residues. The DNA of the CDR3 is TGCAGCGTTCGCGGCTGGGAAGGACAAGATACGCAGTATTTT. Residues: CSVRGWEGQDTQYF.

The CDR3 coding sequence is TGTGCCATCAGTTCCTCGGGGCCTTATGGCTACACCTTC. Translated, it gives CAISSSGPYGYTF. The chain joins TRBV10-3 to TRBJ1-2; possibly TRBD1 for D (5 bases). V was shortened by 5 bases and J by 5 bases, with 12 bases between the two germline ends. Germline values: CDR1 ENHRY, CDR2 SYGVKD. The CDR3 spans 13 residues.

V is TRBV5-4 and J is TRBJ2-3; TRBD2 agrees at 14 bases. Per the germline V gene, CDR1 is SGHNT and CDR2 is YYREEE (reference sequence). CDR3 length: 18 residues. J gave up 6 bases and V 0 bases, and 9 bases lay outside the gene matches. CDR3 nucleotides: TGTGCCAGCAGCTTGGCGGGGGGACTAGCGGGGGCTGGGGATACGCAGTATTTT. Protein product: CASSLAGGLAGAGDTQYF.

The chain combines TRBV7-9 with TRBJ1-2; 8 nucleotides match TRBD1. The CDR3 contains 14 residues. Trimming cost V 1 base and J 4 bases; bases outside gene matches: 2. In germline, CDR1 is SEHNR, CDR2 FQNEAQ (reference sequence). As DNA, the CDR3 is TGTGCCAGCAGCTTAGGGACAGGGATCTATGGCTACACCTTC. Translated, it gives CASSLGTGIYGYTF.

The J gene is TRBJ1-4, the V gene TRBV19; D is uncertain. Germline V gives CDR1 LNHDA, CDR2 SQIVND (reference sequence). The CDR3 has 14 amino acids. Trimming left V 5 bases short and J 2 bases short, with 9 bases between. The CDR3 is CASSWTVTNEKLFF. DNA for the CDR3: TGTGCCAGTAGTTGGACCGTCACTAATGAAAAACTGTTTTTT.

Here the CDR3 reads CASRTGYGYTF. CDR3 in DNA: TGTGCCAGCAGAACAGGGTATGGCTACACCTTC. This chain connects TRBV6-5 to TRBJ1-2; D is possibly TRBD1 (6 bases). CDR3 length: 11 amino acids. CDR1 MNHEY and CDR2 SVGAGI come from the germline V gene. Trimming took off 6 bases at V and 5 bases at J, with 7 bases between the two ends.

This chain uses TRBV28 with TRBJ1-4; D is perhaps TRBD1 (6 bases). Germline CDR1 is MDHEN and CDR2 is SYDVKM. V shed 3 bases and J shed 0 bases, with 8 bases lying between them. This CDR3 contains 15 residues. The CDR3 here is CASSFGGPTNEKLFF. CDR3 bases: TGTGCCAGCAGTTTTGGGGGGCCAACTAATGAAAAACTGTTTTTT.

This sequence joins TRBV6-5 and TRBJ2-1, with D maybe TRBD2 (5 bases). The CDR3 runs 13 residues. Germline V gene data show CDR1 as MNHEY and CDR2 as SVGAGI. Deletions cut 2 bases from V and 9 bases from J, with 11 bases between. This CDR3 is CASSYGGQLEQFF. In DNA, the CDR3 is TGTGCCAGCAGTTACGGCGGGCAGCTTGAGCAGTTCTTC.

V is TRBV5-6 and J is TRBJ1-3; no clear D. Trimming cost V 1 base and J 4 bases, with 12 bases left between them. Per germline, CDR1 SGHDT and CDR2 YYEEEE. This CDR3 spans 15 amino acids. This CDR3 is CASSLSSRRGNTIYF. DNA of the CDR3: TGTGCCAGCAGCTTGAGCTCACGGCGCGGAAACACCATATATTTT.

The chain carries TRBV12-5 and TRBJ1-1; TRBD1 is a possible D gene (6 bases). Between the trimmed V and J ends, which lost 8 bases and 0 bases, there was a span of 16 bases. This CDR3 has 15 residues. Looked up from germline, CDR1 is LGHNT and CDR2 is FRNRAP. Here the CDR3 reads CASRPGGQMNTEAFF. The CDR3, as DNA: TGTGCTAGTCGTCCGGGGGGCCAGATGAACACTGAAGCTTTCTTT.

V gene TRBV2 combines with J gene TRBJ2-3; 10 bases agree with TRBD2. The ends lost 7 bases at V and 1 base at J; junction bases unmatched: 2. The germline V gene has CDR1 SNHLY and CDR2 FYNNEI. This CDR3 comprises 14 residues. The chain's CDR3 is CASNSGGRTDTQYF. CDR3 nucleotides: TGTGCCAGCAATAGCGGGGGGCGCACAGATACGCAGTATTTT.

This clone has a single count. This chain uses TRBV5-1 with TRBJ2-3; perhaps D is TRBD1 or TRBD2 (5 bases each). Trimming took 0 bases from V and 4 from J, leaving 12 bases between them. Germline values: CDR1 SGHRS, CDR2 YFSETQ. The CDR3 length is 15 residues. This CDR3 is CASSLVGTGADTQYF. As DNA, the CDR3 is TGCGCCAGCAGCTTGGTGGGGACCGGGGCAGATACGCAGTATTTT.

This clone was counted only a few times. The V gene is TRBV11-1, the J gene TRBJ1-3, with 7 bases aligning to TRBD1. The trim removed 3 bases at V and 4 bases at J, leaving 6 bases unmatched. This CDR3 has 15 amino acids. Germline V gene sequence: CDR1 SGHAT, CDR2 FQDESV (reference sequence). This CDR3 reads CASSLGTERGNTIYF. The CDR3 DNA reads TGTGCCAGCAGCTTGGGGACAGAGCGAGGAAACACCATATATTTT.